This T cell receptor (beta chain) was documented in a study of vaccination effects on CD4 cells after COVID-19. Study-level background: Of the BNT162b2 and mRNA-1273 vaccines, participants received two doses of one or the other. Whole-study results and caveats: Pronounced clonal contraction occurred in clones induced by infection and by vaccine late after vaccination.

Germline V CDR1 and CDR2: WNHNN, SYGVQD (reference sequence). Trimming removed 0 bases at V and 1 base at J, with 15 bases between. The CDR3 has 17 amino acids. Points on this clone: Its antigen is currently unknown.

Sequencing followed a ViraFEST assay step that expanded antigen-specific CD4+ T cells with viral peptide pools. Culturing for 9 to 10 days preceded CD4+ T cell isolation. People in the vaccine group had not been infected with SARS-CoV-2 before, and their nucleocapsid antibodies were negative. Wells each received 1.5 million to 2.5 million PBMC, cultured with approximately 9.7 IU/ml IL-2 and around 10 ug/ml peptides. Cultures had half their medium replaced with IL-2 medium on days 3 and 7. Method: immunoSEQ multiplex PCR; TCRdb's copy keeps in-frame clones and lacks some. There are about 23,000 clones in the sample; roughly two thirds occur only once, and 5% lies in the top ten.

The sequenced sample was CD4+ T cells from PBMCs cultured with SARS-CoV-2 spike peptides, obtained before COVID-19 vaccination. This clonotype was obtained from a human donor who received a COVID-19 vaccine. The chain combines TRBV10-1 with TRBJ1-1, with D hard to call. The chain's CDR3 is CASSESRVGRGNTEAFF. For the CDR3, the DNA is TGCGCCAGCAGTGAGTCGAGGGTTGGACGGGGGAACACTGAAGCTTTCTTT.